The T cell receptor (beta chain) under discussion was sequenced for a study of cytomegalovirus exposure and HLA in healthy donors. Findings and caveats of the study: Cytomegalovirus association was assigned to over 150 TCR beta chains.

PCR used 60 Vbeta primers and 13 Jbeta primers. Clones were sequenced by immunoSEQ multiplex PCR, and TCRdb holds only the in-frame ones, with some missing. Here the sample spans around 130,000 clones, around 85% being singletons. Concerning this clone itself: Its antigen is still unknown.

Germline lookup yields CDR1 SGHNT and CDR2 YYREEE (reference sequence). The CDR3 totals 15 residues. J gave up 5 bases and V 2 bases, and 9 bases lay outside the gene matches. This chain connects TRBV5-4 to TRBJ1-1; 7 bases line up with TRBD1. The receptor's source is a boy aged 10-17 years in good health and CMV-seronegative. Sequencing was carried out using PBMCs. CDR3 nucleotide sequence: TGTGCCAGCAGCTTTGACAGGGTGAAAATGACTGAAGCTTTCTTT. This encodes CASSFDRVKMTEAFF.